Following are 8 T cell receptor beta chains from one sample sequenced in a study of Graves' ophthalmopathy and Graves' hyperthyroidism. RNA transcripts yielded amplified TCR beta CDR3 regions. The first-round RT-PCR employed HTBI primers together with the Qiagen OneStep RT-PCR kit. A multiplex PCR was then performed as the second round. TCRdb ran MiXCR on the multiplex PCR reads and lists one entry per CDR3 protein. This sample has approximately 500,000 distinct CDR3 sequences, with under 15% found just once. The sequenced sample was blood. The receptors were sampled from a woman between 25 and 40 years old with Graves' ophthalmopathy.

This clonotype was detected only a few times. V is TRBV12-3 or TRBV12-4 and J is TRBJ1-1, with D possibly matching TRBD1 (6 bases). V was shortened by 3 bases and J by 12 bases, with 14 bases between the two germline ends. The length of the CDR3 is 12 residues. CDR3 bases: TGTGCCAGCAGTTTGGGCGAGGGGGTGACTTTCTTT. Encoded protein: CASSLGEGVTFF.

This clonotype turned up a few times. This chain connects TRBV20-1 to TRBJ2-4; 9 nucleotides line up with TRBD2. Germline assignment: CDR1 DFQATT and CDR2 SNEGSKA (reference sequence). V shed 6 bases, J shed 0 bases, and the junction held 12 bases outside the gene matches. There are 17 residues in the CDR3. Here the CDR3 DNA reads TGCAGTGCCCCCTCAGCGGGAGGCCCCGGAGCCAAAAACATTCAGTACTTC. Its protein is CSAPSAGGPGAKNIQYF.

This clonotype was seen ten or more times. The J gene is TRBJ1-3, the V gene TRBV30; D is uncertain. Germline V gene sequence: CDR1 GTSNPN, CDR2 SVGIG (reference sequence). The CDR3 covers 14 residues. The ends were cut back, 7 bases at V and 0 bases at J, with 13 bases in the middle. CDR3 in amino acids: CALLQFRSGNTIYF. The CDR3 DNA reads as TGTGCCTTATTACAGTTTCGCTCTGGAAACACCATATATTTT.

This clonotype showed up many times. The V call is TRBV6-5, the J call TRBJ1-2; 8 bases align to TRBD1. Per germline, CDR1 MNHEY and CDR2 SVGAGI. The V segment lost 2 bases and the J segment 0 bases; nucleotides outside the gene matches: 5. The CDR3 runs 16 residues. CDR3 loop: CASSYTQGAPNYGYTF. The CDR3 coding sequence is TGTGCCAGCAGTTACACCCAGGGGGCGCCTAACTATGGCTACACCTTC.

At least ten counts were recorded for this clonotype. V and J are TRBV12-3 or TRBV12-4 and TRBJ2-5, with D perhaps TRBD1 or TRBD2 (5 bases each). Deletions cut 1 base from V and 5 bases from J, with 17 bases between. The CDR3 loop spans 16 amino acids. This CDR3 is CASSLDERGRGETQYF. In nucleotides, the CDR3 is TGTGCCAGCAGTTTAGATGAGAGGGGCCGCGGGGAGACCCAGTACTTC.

For this clonotype: The junction shows a germline mismatch at one end, possibly a read error. The chain combines TRBV6-1 with TRBJ1-1; weak D call: TRBD1 (5 bases). Germline CDR1 and CDR2: MNHNS and SASEGT. The CDR3 has 16 residues. The CDR3 nucleotides read TGTGCCAGCAGCGAAGCGTGGGGGTTTATGAACACTGAAGCTTTCTTT. Encoded protein: CASSEAWGFMNTEAFF.

The chain is built from TRBV12-3 or TRBV12-4 and TRBJ1-2, with 8 bases that match TRBD1. Trimming removed 7 bases from V and 9 bases from J; junction bases left unmatched: 10. This CDR3 has 13 residues. CDR3 DNA: TGTGCCAGCAAGACGGACAGGGAGTTTCGCTACACCTTC. Residues: CASKTDREFRYTF.

Ten or more counts support this clonotype. The chain carries TRBV10-3 and TRBJ1-2; unclear D gene. This CDR3 has 11 amino acids. V was trimmed by 6 bases and J by 0 bases, leaving 2 bases between them. Germline assignment: CDR1 ENHRY and CDR2 SYGVKD. The CDR3 sequence: CAISANYGYTF. Here the CDR3 DNA reads TGTGCCATCAGCGCTAACTATGGCTACACCTTC.